A single sample gave rise to the 23 T cell receptor beta chains below, sequenced in a study of blood T cell repertoires in COVID-19. Generated by immunoSEQ multiplex PCR, the TCRdb table keeps only in-frame clones and is missing some. This table has 68,000 or so clones, around 89% appearing once. What was sequenced was peripheral blood. The receptor set was obtained from a woman between 70 and 85 years old with acute or convalescent COVID-19.

This clone was seen a handful of times. The DNA for the CDR3 is TGTGCCAGCAGTCAAGTCCGGCGGGGAACCCTCTATGGCTACACCTTC. Translation gives CASSQVRRGTLYGYTF. This sequence joins TRBV6-1 and TRBJ1-2; D is uncertain. In germline, CDR1 is MNHNS, CDR2 SASEGT. The CDR3 runs 16 residues. V lost 5 bases and J lost 4, with 20 bases in between.

The chain uses TRBV7-2 and TRBJ2-5, with 15 nucleotides matching TRBD2. Losses at the gene ends were 8 bases for V and 4 bases for J; bases not matched to a gene: 8. This CDR3 is 16 amino acids long. Germline CDR1 is SGHTA and CDR2 is FQGNSA. The CDR3 region has the DNA TGTGCCAGCGAGGGACTAGCGGGAGGTACAGGAGAGACCCAGTACTTC. Residues: CASEGLAGGTGETQYF.

This chain uses TRBV7-9 with TRBJ2-6; weak D call: TRBD1 (5 bases). Trimming took 3 bases from V and 0 from J, leaving 12 bases between them. The CDR3 has 17 residues. Germline CDR1 reads SEHNR; CDR2 reads FQNEAQ (reference sequence). The DNA for the CDR3 is TGTGCCAGCAGCTTCGTACAGGTATTCTCTGGGGCCAACGTCCTGACTTTC. This encodes CASSFVQVFSGANVLTF.

The chain recombines TRBV5-6 with TRBJ2-2; D call uncertain. CDR1 is SGHDT, CDR2 YYEEEE, per germline. The CDR3 length is 13 residues. The ends were cut back, 0 bases at V and 7 bases at J, with 7 bases in the middle. This CDR3 is CASSLAQHGELFF. CDR3 bases: TGTGCCAGCAGCTTGGCGCAACACGGGGAGCTGTTTTTT.

The CDR3 DNA sequence: TGTGCCACCAGCAGAGTACGTTTTGAGCGGGGGGGCAGTAATGAGCAGTTCTTC. It is translated as CATSRVRFERGGSNEQFF. The V gene is TRBV15, the J gene TRBJ2-1, with 10 bases fitting TRBD2. V shed 1 base and J 7 bases; nucleotides not matched to a gene: 13. The CDR3 spans 18 residues. CDR1 and CDR2 (germline): LNHNV, YYDKDF (reference sequence).

This clone occurred a few times. In DNA, the CDR3 is TGTGCCAGTCTGGACTTAACCGGGGCTTTCTTT. This gives the protein CASLDLTGAFF. The chain combines TRBV19 with TRBJ1-1; no reliable D call. V lost 8 bases and J 11 bases, leaving 15 bases between the germline ends. The CDR3 has 11 residues. Germline V gene data show CDR1 as LNHDA and CDR2 as SQIVND (reference sequence).

CDR3 region: CASSRPGSSYEQYF. In DNA, the CDR3 is TGTGCCAGCAGTCGACCCGGGAGCTCCTACGAGCAGTACTTC. J is TRBJ2-7 and V is TRBV6-2 or TRBV6-3; D is perhaps TRBD2 (6 bases). CDR1 is MNHEY, CDR2 SVGEGT, per germline. This CDR3 region has 14 residues. V was clipped by 5 bases and J by 0 bases, with 11 bases between them.

This chain links TRBV10-3 with TRBJ1-2, with TRBD1 matching over 7 bases. CDR1 is ENHRY and CDR2 is SYGVKD in the germline V gene. The CDR3 has 12 amino acids. V lost 10 bases, J lost 8 bases, and 10 bases stayed unmatched. CDR3 nucleotide sequence: TGTGCCAGCGCCGACAGGGAACTCGGCTACACCTTC. This translates into CASADRELGYTF.

The genes are TRBV5-1 and TRBJ1-3; 10 positions match TRBD1. CDR3 length: 18 residues. Germline assignment: CDR1 SGHRS and CDR2 YFSETQ. The V and J ends lost 0 bases and 0 bases, in that order; junction bases with no gene match: 6. CDR3 protein: CASSLGTGGARSGNTIYF. As DNA, the CDR3 is TGCGCCAGCAGCTTGGGGACAGGGGGAGCTCGCTCTGGAAACACCATATATTTT.

The gene calls are TRBV5-1 and TRBJ2-5; 10 bases line up with TRBD2. Trimming took 0 bases from V and 3 from J; bases not matched to a gene: 5. Germline V CDR1 and CDR2: SGHRS, YFSETQ. CDR3 size: 16 residues. CDR3 nucleotides: TGCGCCAGCAGCTTGGCCCCAGCGGGGGGGGAAGAGACCCAGTACTTC. It is translated as CASSLAPAGGEETQYF.

The chain recombines TRBV6-5 with TRBJ2-7; 9 nucleotides agree with TRBD1. Germline V gene sequence: CDR1 MNHEY, CDR2 SVGAGI. CDR3 length equals 15 residues. The V and J ends lost 2 bases and 6 bases, in that order; junction bases with no gene match: 8. The CDR3, as DNA: TGTGCCAGCAGTTACACAGGGGGCGCGTTGTTCGAGCAGTACTTC. This codes for CASSYTGGALFEQYF.

This clone showed up just a few times. The genes are TRBV28 and TRBJ1-1, with D unclear. Trimming pared 0 bases from V and 1 base from J, leaving 6 bases between. Germline V gene data show CDR1 as MDHEN and CDR2 as SYDVKM. CDR3 length: 14 amino acids. For the CDR3, the DNA is TGTGCCAGCAGTTTATGGGAGGGGAACACTGAAGCTTTCTTT. Translation: CASSLWEGNTEAFF.

The chain joins TRBV6-5 to TRBJ1-5; D is perhaps TRBD1 (5 bases). The CDR3 totals 14 residues. The V end was cut by 5 bases, the J end by 2 bases, with 10 bases between. Germline CDR1 MNHEY, CDR2 SVGAGI. CDR3 nucleotides: TGTGCCAGCAGTCTGCGGGACGGCAATCAGCCCCAGCATTTT. Residues: CASSLRDGNQPQHF.

This sequence joins TRBV30 and TRBJ2-7; 11 bases line up with TRBD1. From germline, CDR1 is GTSNPN and CDR2 SVGIG (reference sequence). CDR3 length equals 16 residues. Trimming took 3 bases from V and 3 from J; bases not matched to a gene: 10. CDR3 nucleotide sequence: TGTGCCTGGAGGACCGGGGACAGGGGGACCCTCTACGAGCAGTACTTC. Translation: CAWRTGDRGTLYEQYF.

The chain employs TRBV3-1 (or the pseudogene TRBV3-2) and TRBJ1-1; 7 bases agree with TRBD1. There are 13 residues in the CDR3. Germline CDR1 reads LGHDT; CDR2 reads YNNKEL (reference sequence). Unmatched junction bases numbered 4, after V lost 3 bases and J lost 6 bases. In DNA, the CDR3 is TGTGCCAGCAGCCAGGGGACAGTAGCTGAAGCTTTCTTT. This sequence encodes CASSQGTVAEAFF.

CDR3 nucleotide sequence: TGTGCCAGCAGCTTCCTTTCGGGAGGTTCCTGGGAGCAGTTCTTC. Translation gives CASSFLSGGSWEQFF. The chain uses TRBV5-6 and TRBJ2-1; 7 bases are a match to TRBD2. The CDR3 contains 15 residues. The V and J ends lost 2 bases and 10 bases, in that order; junction bases with no gene match: 12. Germline loops: CDR1 SGHDT, CDR2 YYEEEE.

V usage is TRBV15 and J usage is TRBJ1-2; no definite D call. This CDR3 contains 15 residues. CDR1 is LNHNV, CDR2 YYDKDF, per germline (reference sequence). Trimming removed 3 bases from V and 8 bases from J, with 19 bases in between. The CDR3 DNA is TGTGCCACCAGCAGCCCCGATTGGTGGGCCGGCGGCTACACCTTC. Translating it yields CATSSPDWWAGGYTF.

V gene TRBV5-6 combines with J gene TRBJ1-1; D possibly corresponds to TRBD1 (5 bases). This CDR3 is built from 15 residues. CDR1 SGHDT and CDR2 YYEEEE come from the germline V gene. The germline V and J ends were trimmed by 1 base and 5 bases, with 15 bases remaining between them. The CDR3 spells CASSLLTGGRTEAFF. The CDR3, as DNA: TGTGCCAGCAGCTTGTTAACGGGGGGAAGGACTGAAGCTTTCTTT.

The rearrangement links TRBV27 to TRBJ2-7, with a possible D match to TRBD2 (5 bases). Trimming took 3 bases from V and 0 from J, leaving 6 bases between them. Per the germline V gene, CDR1 is MNHEY and CDR2 is SMNVEV (reference sequence). The CDR3 is 13 residues long. In DNA form, the CDR3 reads TGTGCCAGCAGTTTCGGGGTCTCCTACGAGCAGTACTTC. It codes for CASSFGVSYEQYF.

This chain links TRBV4-2 with TRBJ2-7; tentative D call: TRBD2 (5 bases). Germline V gives CDR1 LGHNA, CDR2 YNFKEQ. V was clipped by 0 bases and J by 3 bases, with 12 bases between them. This CDR3 contains 15 residues. The CDR3 DNA follows: TGTGCCAGCAGCCAAGACGACGGCGGGCTCTACGAGCAGTACTTC. This encodes CASSQDDGGLYEQYF.

The chain is built from TRBV7-9 and TRBJ1-4; D is unresolved. CDR1 is SEHNR and CDR2 is FQNEAQ in the germline V gene (reference sequence). Trimming left V 5 bases short and J 0 bases short, with 7 bases between. The CDR3 consists of 14 residues. The CDR3 sequence is CASSRRTTNEKLFF. CDR3 in DNA: TGTGCCAGCAGCCGCAGAACAACTAATGAAAAACTGTTTTTT.

The table lists this clone with a few counts. The gene calls are TRBV5-4 and TRBJ2-7; the match to TRBD1 covers 7 bases. CDR3 length equals 13 residues. Trimming cost V 1 base and J 5 bases; bases outside gene matches: 3. Germline CDR1 reads SGHNT; CDR2 reads YYREEE (reference sequence). The CDR3 loop reads CASSLQQGNEQYF. DNA for the CDR3: TGTGCCAGCAGCTTGCAACAGGGGAACGAGCAGTACTTC.

V and J are TRBV5-1 and TRBJ1-1; TRBD1 matches 8 bases. CDR3 size: 12 residues. The V and J ends lost 5 bases and 8 bases, in that order; junction bases with no gene match: 5. CDR1 and CDR2 (germline): SGHRS, YFSETQ. The CDR3 region has the DNA TGCGCCAGCAGTCAAAACAGGGGGGAAGCTTTCTTT. It yields the protein CASSQNRGEAFF.